Described below is a single TCR beta chain sequence and its context. Trimming at V came to 6 bases and at J to 1 base, leaving 5 bases not matched to a gene. Per germline, CDR1 MNHEY and CDR2 SVGAGI. There are 14 residues in the CDR3. The data belong to a study of blood T cell repertoires in COVID-19. Study-level background: Samples came from the United States, Italy and Spain, spanning acute and convalescent COVID-19. Nucleic acid was either cDNA or gDNA, and it came from T cells, B-cell-depleted T cells, or PBMCs.

Original handling: Estimation of nucleated cell counts was performed using reference gene primer amplification. Using immunoSEQ multiplex PCR, the repertoire was profiled, and TCRdb retains in-frame clones only, with some absent. The DNA gave D and trimming, while V, J and clone size come from that table. The sample holds 30,000 to 45,000 clones, roughly 80% seen once. The chain employs TRBV6-5 and TRBJ1-1; 7 nucleotides align to TRBD1. The sequenced material came from peripheral blood. The clonotype was recovered from a man aged 55-75 years in a cohort sampled during active COVID-19. CDR3 in DNA: TGTGCCAGCAGCCTTAACAGGGGGAACACTGAAGCTTTCTTT. Amino acids: CASSLNRGNTEAFF.